The rows below give T cell receptor beta chains drawn from one sample of a study of blood T cell repertoires in COVID-19. Clones were read by immunoSEQ multiplex PCR, and TCRdb kept only the in-frame ones, dropping some. The sample contains 100,000 to 150,000 clones, roughly 83% of which appear only once. The sequencing input was peripheral blood. Source of these receptors: a man between 40 and 49 years old with active or convalescent COVID-19. The CDR3 runs from the conserved cysteine through the conserved F or W. The D gene is left open where the match is weak. Only some rows state a clone size, as once, few, many or a class for expanded clones.

v_gene	d_gene	abundance	j_gene	CDR3aa	CDR3nt
TRBV19	-	-	TRBJ2-5	CASSTGVQETQYF	TGTGCCAGTAGTACCGGGGTGCAAGAGACCCAGTACTTC
TRBV19	TRBD1	-	TRBJ1-1	CASIPGQMNTEAFF	TGTGCCAGTATCCCGGGACAGATGAACACTGAAGCTTTCTTT
TRBV6-5	TRBD2	-	TRBJ2-2	CASRGTSGSTGELFF	TGTGCCAGCAGGGGGACTAGCGGGAGTACCGGGGAGCTGTTTTTT
TRBV15	TRBD1	many	TRBJ2-7	CATSPGQGSYEQYF	TGTGCCACCAGCCCGGGACAGGGCTCCTACGAGCAGTACTTC
TRBV3-1/TRBV3-2	TRBD1	-	TRBJ1-5	CASSQTGTGHQPQHF	TGTGCCAGCAGCCAAACCGGGACAGGGCATCAGCCCCAGCATTTT
TRBV7-9	-	-	TRBJ2-4	CASSLVAGPNIQYF	TGTGCCAGCAGCTTAGTGGCAGGGCCAAACATTCAGTACTTC
TRBV6-5	-	once	TRBJ2-3	CASSSIADPSTDTQYF	TGTGCCAGCAGTTCGATAGCGGATCCTAGCACAGATACGCAGTATTTT
TRBV7-9	-	-	TRBJ1-4	CASSPLAATTNEKLFF	TGTGCCAGCAGCCCTCTAGCGGCGACAACTAATGAAAAACTGTTTTTT
TRBV5-4	TRBD2	-	TRBJ2-3	CASSYSGGPDTQYF	TGTGCCAGCAGCTATAGCGGGGGCCCAGATACGCAGTATTTT
TRBV7-9	-	-	TRBJ2-1	CASSFPPSLFDIPPLEQFF	TGTGCCAGCAGCTTTCCTCCCTCTTTATTCGACATCCCCCCGCTTGAGCAGTTCTTC
TRBV2	-	-	TRBJ1-2	CAINLPPETVNYGYTF	TGTGCCATCAACCTCCCTCCCGAGACAGTAAACTATGGCTACACCTTC
TRBV7-2	TRBD2	-	TRBJ2-7	CASSLANSGSLEQYF	TGTGCCAGCAGCTTAGCGAATAGCGGGAGTCTCGAGCAGTACTTC
TRBV20-1	TRBD1	-	TRBJ1-1	CSARGTAEAFF	TGCAGTGCTAGGGGGACAGCTGAAGCTTTCTTT
TRBV5-4	TRBD1	-	TRBJ2-5	CASSLGQGDSETQYF	TGTGCCAGCAGCTTGGGACAGGGGGACTCAGAGACCCAGTACTTC
TRBV11-2	TRBD2	-	TRBJ2-7	CASSRRRLAGEGEQYF	TGTGCCAGCAGCCGCCGCCGGCTAGCGGGAGAAGGGGAGCAGTACTTC
TRBV7-3	TRBD1	-	TRBJ1-1	CASSATGSDTEAFF	TGTGCCAGCAGCGCGACAGGGTCGGACACTGAAGCTTTCTTT
TRBV27	-	-	TRBJ1-2	CASSLSPGHYGYTF	TGTGCCAGCAGTTTATCTCCAGGCCACTATGGCTACACCTTC
TRBV5-6	TRBD1	few	TRBJ1-2	CASSPYRGNGYTF	TGTGCCAGCAGCCCCTACAGGGGAAATGGCTACACCTTC
TRBV28	TRBD1	-	TRBJ1-4	CASSEDRGDRTNEKLFF	TGTGCCAGCAGTGAGGACAGGGGGGATAGAACTAATGAAAAACTGTTTTTT
TRBV7-9	TRBD2	-	TRBJ2-1	CASSQGPGASGLYNEQFF	TGTGCCAGCAGCCAAGGCCCAGGGGCTAGCGGGCTCTACAATGAGCAGTTCTTC
TRBV28	-	-	TRBJ1-4	CASRTAATNEKLFF	TGTGCCAGCAGGACGGCGGCAACTAATGAAAAACTGTTTTTT
TRBV2	TRBD2	-	TRBJ2-2	CASRRESDTGELFF	TGTGCCAGCAGGCGGGAGTCGGACACCGGGGAGCTGTTTTTT
TRBV7-2	-	-	TRBJ1-4	CASSQDGMGGEKLFF	TGTGCCAGCAGCCAGGACGGGATGGGGGGAGAAAAACTGTTTTTT
TRBV5-1	-	-	TRBJ1-2	CASSLDPRRGQLKGYTF	TGCGCCAGCAGCTTGGATCCTAGGAGGGGCCAGCTGAAAGGCTACACCTTC
TRBV9	TRBD2	once	TRBJ2-3	CASSVTLAGGTDTQYF	TGTGCCAGCAGCGTAACGTTAGCGGGGGGCACAGATACGCAGTATTTT
TRBV2	TRBD1	-	TRBJ2-4	CASGTVGNIQYF	TGTGCCAGTGGGACAGTCGGGAACATTCAGTACTTC
TRBV12-5	-	-	TRBJ1-5	CASGIGPGGDQPQHF	TGTGCTAGTGGTATAGGCCCCGGAGGGGATCAGCCCCAGCATTTT
TRBV11-3	-	-	TRBJ1-2	CASSYNDRQNYGYTF	TGTGCCAGCAGCTATAACGACAGGCAGAACTATGGCTACACCTTC
TRBV9	TRBD2	-	TRBJ2-1	CASSVGNSGTRSSYNEQFF	TGTGCCAGCAGCGTAGGAAATAGCGGGACCCGGAGCTCCTACAATGAGCAGTTCTTC
TRBV29-1	-	-	TRBJ1-4	CSVLTQQAVNEKLFF	TGCAGCGTCCTGACACAACAAGCGGTTAATGAAAAACTGTTTTTT
TRBV4-1	TRBD1	-	TRBJ2-7	CASSQEGQSYEQYF	TGCGCCAGCAGCCAAGAGGGACAGTCCTACGAGCAGTACTTC
TRBV7-9	TRBD2	few	TRBJ2-7	CASSQGLAYEQYF	TGTGCCAGCAGCCAAGGACTAGCCTACGAGCAGTACTTC
TRBV2	TRBD1	-	TRBJ1-2	CADREGGYGYTF	TGTGCCGACAGGGAAGGAGGCTATGGCTACACCTTC
TRBV5-1	TRBD2	-	TRBJ2-7	CASSPSAGTGGWQYF	TGCGCCAGCAGCCCCAGCGCCGGGACGGGGGGATGGCAGTACTTC
TRBV10-1	-	-	TRBJ2-3	CASSAGTSTDTQYF	TGCGCCAGCAGCGCGGGGACTAGCACAGATACGCAGTATTTT
TRBV4-1	TRBD1	-	TRBJ1-4	CASSQGRQGSPTNEKLFF	TGCGCCAGCAGCCAAGGACGACAGGGTTCTCCAACTAATGAAAAACTGTTTTTT
TRBV27	TRBD2	once	TRBJ2-1	CASSLILAANVGEQFF	TGTGCCAGCAGTTTAATACTAGCGGCTAACGTTGGTGAGCAGTTCTTC
TRBV4-1	TRBD1	-	TRBJ1-2	CASTNDRGNYGYTF	TGCGCCAGCACAAATGACAGGGGTAACTATGGCTACACCTTC